Listed here are 5 T cell receptor beta chains from one sample, sequenced in a study of T cells after yellow fever vaccination. From the 5' RACE reads, TCRdb called clonotypes with MiXCR, one entry per CDR3 protein. The sample yields roughly 63,000 distinct CDR3 sequences, 7.4% seen once. The material was CD8+ T cells sorted from PBMCs, obtained 15 days after the yellow fever booster vaccination. These receptors all come from a man aged 30-40 years who received the YFV17D yellow fever vaccine.

This clonotype was seen many times. CDR3 sequence (DNA): TGTGCCTGGACGCCTAGCGGGAGGTCAGATACGCAGTATTTT. This translates into CAWTPSGRSDTQYF. The rearrangement links TRBV30 to TRBJ2-3; 11 positions match TRBD2. The trim removed 4 bases at V and 4 bases at J, leaving 4 bases unmatched. The CDR3 spans 14 residues. The germline gives CDR1 GTSNPN, CDR2 SVGIG (reference sequence).

This clonotype was recorded a few times. The V and J genes are TRBV7-3 and TRBJ2-1; 7 nucleotides line up with TRBD1. Germline V gene lookup returns CDR1 SGHTA and CDR2 FQGTGA. This CDR3 contains 16 residues. V shed 4 bases and J 2 bases; nucleotides not matched to a gene: 8. CDR3 region: CASSSKGAGAYNEQFF. CDR3 nucleotide sequence: TGTGCCAGCAGCTCGAAGGGGGCCGGGGCCTACAATGAGCAGTTCTTC.

Many counts were recorded for this clonotype. This rearrangement joins TRBV20-1 to TRBJ2-2; no clear D gene. The CDR3 consists of 13 residues. Germline V gives CDR1 DFQATT, CDR2 SNEGSKA (reference sequence). V lost 6 bases and J 3 bases, leaving 11 bases between the germline ends. This CDR3 is CSAPRRDTGELFF. The CDR3 DNA sequence: TGCAGTGCGCCCCGGCGTGACACCGGGGAGCTGTTTTTT.

In this sample, this clonotype turned up many times. This chain links TRBV12-3 or TRBV12-4 with TRBJ2-1; no clear D. V lost 4 bases, J lost 4 bases, and 11 bases lay in between. This CDR3 contains 14 residues. The CDR3 bases are TGTGCCAGCAGTTCCTGGACGCCGTACAATGAGCAGTTCTTC. Its protein product is CASSSWTPYNEQFF.

This clonotype came up many times. The CDR3 DNA is TGTGCCAGCAGCACCGGGAACCACAATGAGCAGTTCTTC. Protein product: CASSTGNHNEQFF. The gene calls are TRBV11-2 and TRBJ2-1; perhaps TRBD2 as D (5 bases). V gave up 5 bases and J gave up 5 bases, with 10 bases separating them. The V gene's germline CDR1 is SGHAT and CDR2 FQNNGV. The CDR3 consists of 13 residues.